The entry below describes one TCR beta chain. The source of the sample is a study of cytomegalovirus exposure and HLA in healthy donors. The PCR ran on 60 Vbeta and 13 Jbeta primers. The method was immunoSEQ multiplex PCR; TCRdb's version includes in-frame clones alone and lacks a portion of them. The data show 100,000 to 150,000 clones, 77% seen once. Germline V CDR1 and CDR2: MNHNY, SVGAGI (reference sequence). This CDR3 has 13 amino acids. V lost 2 bases to trimming and J lost 8 bases, with 9 bases between them. The rearrangement uses TRBV6-6 and TRBJ1-4, with D unclear. The sequence came from a woman in her thirties or forties in good health and CMV-seropositive. Sequenced: PBMCs. The CDR3 bases are TGTGCCAGCAGTTACCGGGGTTGGGAAAAACTGTTTTTT. Amino acid sequence: CASSYRGWEKLFF.